The present entry profiles one TCR beta chain with its context. The protocol was immunoSEQ multiplex PCR, while the TCRdb copy is restricted to in-frame clones and leaves out a portion. The sample consists of 150,000 to 200,000 clones, roughly 80% of them appearing once. The germline V gene has CDR1 MNHNY and CDR2 SVGAGI (reference sequence). The CDR3 contains 15 residues. V dropped 5 bases and J dropped 3 bases, with 14 bases sitting between them. The sample originates from a study of blood T cell repertoires in COVID-19. Study members were between 18 and 89 years old and lived in 20 to 25 US regions.

This sequence joins TRBV6-6 and TRBJ1-5; D might be TRBD1 (6 bases). This sequence was found in a woman aged 50 to 60 who had recovered from COVID-19. Material: PBMCs or T cells enriched from blood (not recorded which). CDR3 amino acids: CASSHLAGDNQPQHF. In DNA form, the CDR3 reads TGTGCCAGCAGTCACCTGGCAGGGGACAATCAGCCCCAGCATTTT.